The source of this T cell receptor (beta chain) is a study of CD8+CD57+ T cells in acquired aplastic anemia. Many counts were recorded for this clonotype. The CDR3 runs 13 residues. Trimming shortened V by 8 bases and J by 4 bases, and 15 bases separated the two germline ends. Looked up from germline, CDR1 is KGHSH and CDR2 is LQKENI. Using genomic DNA as the template, TCR beta VDJ and CDR3 profiling was carried out. TCRdb independently ran MiXCR on the reads; one entry per CDR3 protein. This table has some 130,000 distinct CDR3 sequences, around two fifths appearing once. The rearrangement uses TRBV18 and TRBJ2-7; tentatively, D is TRBD1 or TRBD2 (5 bases each). This TCR came from a human donor in good health, serving as a control. The sequenced sample consisted of sorted CD4+, CD8+, or CD8+CD57+ T cells (not recorded which) from PBMCs. Here the CDR3 DNA reads TGTGCCAGCAGCCCTGACAGCGGATACGAGCAGTACTTC. This sequence encodes CASSPDSGYEQYF.